This paragraph reports one T cell receptor (beta chain). The antigen is not known. The read terminates 3 residues before the CDR3 end, so the remaining end is supplied by the germline J gene. Sequencing used immunoSEQ multiplex PCR; TCRdb keeps in-frame clones, though not all of them. This repertoire includes tens of thousands of clones. These data are taken from a study of T cells in women clearing cervical HPV infection. Study-level information: Cases: HPV16-related CIN3 or worse on histology, a couple of invasive cancers.

There are 16 residues in the CDR3. The germline V gene has CDR1 SGHRS and CDR2 YFSETQ. HPV was found by MY09/MY11 PCR and dot-blot genotyping. Study findings and constraints: CIN3+ cases had significantly higher TCR repertoire richness than controls, but evenness did not differ. Controls had more TRBV6-7 (approximately 0.15%) than cases (roughly 0.11%).

The V gene is TRBV5-1, the J gene TRBJ2-3; D might be TRBD1 (6 bases). The source is a woman between 18 and 75 years old with a cervical HPV16 infection that either progressed to CIN3+ or cleared (not recorded which). Sequencing input: blood buffy coat. The CDR3 DNA, read in part, is TGCGCCAGCAGCCCCGAGGGGACAAGGGGGACCAGGACG. It specifies CASSPEGTRGTRT. The complete CDR3 protein is CASSPEGTRGTRTQYF. The entire variable domain, with the rest obtained from reference TRBV5-1 and TRBJ2-3, is as follows: KAGVTQTPRYLIKTRGQQVTLSCSPISGHRSVSWYQQTPGQGLQFLFEYFSETQRNKGNFPGRFSGRQFSNSRSEMNVSTLELGDSALYLCASSPEGTRGTRTQYFGPGTRLTVL.